This T cell receptor beta chain is drawn from a study of cytomegalovirus exposure and HLA in healthy donors. Overall study results and limits: Reported findings show TCR beta sequences accurately forecast HLA-A and HLA-B alleles in most subjects. Later analysis found that TCR beta chains associated with HLA were more clonally expanded than other, equally common chains.

Trimming stripped 4 bases from V and 4 bases from J, with 13 bases between. Germline CDR1 is SQVTM and CDR2 is ANQGSEA. The length of the CDR3 is 13 residues. About this clone: The antigen is undetermined.

It was with 60 Vbeta and 13 Jbeta primers that the PCR ran. Assay used: immunoSEQ multiplex PCR; TCRdb lists only in-frame clones, some missing. The repertoire holds under 120,000 clones, with roughly 70% as singletons. Sequenced sample: PBMCs. The receptor's source is a man in his forties or fifties in good health and CMV-seropositive. The chain employs TRBV29-1 and TRBJ1-2, with D perhaps matching TRBD1 (6 bases). Here the CDR3 reads CSVGQGQSYGYTF. The DNA for the CDR3 is TGCAGCGTTGGGCAGGGACAATCCTATGGCTACACCTTC.